This T cell receptor beta chain was retrieved from a study of blood T cell repertoires in COVID-19. V was clipped by 4 bases and J by 3 bases, with 21 bases between them. Germline CDR1 and CDR2: LGHNA and YNFKEQ. The CDR3 totals 17 residues. The authors' processing: Estimates of nucleated cell counts were drawn from the amplification of reference gene primers. Produced via immunoSEQ multiplex PCR; TCRdb's table is partial and in-frame only. The DNA was the basis for D and trimming; V, J and clone size are from that table. The sample yields around 95,000 clones, just over 85% seen once. This TCR was recovered from a human donor in a cohort sampled during active COVID-19. The chain couples TRBV4-2 to TRBJ1-1; the D gene is possibly TRBD1 (6 bases). Sequencing was done on a sample of peripheral blood. CDR3 in amino acids: CASSPGVRGRFDTEAFF. Written as DNA, the CDR3 is TGTGCCAGCAGCCCGGGTGTGCGGGGGCGCTTTGACACTGAAGCTTTCTTT.